This passage covers 26 T cell receptor beta chains from one sample sequenced in a study of blood T cell repertoires in COVID-19 (dated by TCRdb to the early 2020s). Library preparation was by the immunoSEQ multiplex PCR assay. TCRdb took this table from immuneACCESS and kept in-frame rearrangements with V and J called. Such tables lack part of the clones; where checked against another copy, unresolved V genes explain under half of the gap, and the rest is unexplained. In all, the sample holds approximately 270,000 clones, and roughly nine tenths of those were seen once. Together, the top ten hold approximately 1.2% of the sample. Sequenced material: PBMCs or T cells enriched from blood (not recorded which). The receptors were sampled from a human donor in a cohort exposed to, infected with or recovered from COVID-19 (not recorded which). The donor label of this sample is uncertain.

This chain joins TRBV19 and TRBJ1-5; TRBD1 is a possible D gene (6 bases). Germline assignment: CDR1 LNHDA and CDR2 SQIVND (reference sequence). Deletions cut 8 bases from V and 1 base from J, with 15 bases between. This CDR3 has 15 amino acids. The CDR3 loop is CASWSGATSNQPQHF. The DNA of the CDR3 is TGTGCCAGTTGGTCAGGGGCAACCAGCAATCAGCCCCAGCATTTT.

The chain employs TRBV2 and TRBJ2-5; TRBD2 aligns across 11 bases. Germline V lookup: CDR1 SNHLY, CDR2 FYNNEI. Trimming cost V 6 bases and J 4 bases; bases outside gene matches: 7. CDR3 size: 15 residues. CDR3 loop: CASRKRLAGGETQYF. CDR3 DNA: TGTGCCAGCAGGAAAAGGCTAGCGGGGGGAGAGACCCAGTACTTC. The complete variable domain, with remaining parts taken from reference TRBV2 and TRBJ2-5, reads EPEVTQTPSHQVTQMGQEVILRCVPISNHLYFYWYRQILGQKVEFLVSFYNNEISEKSEIFDDQFSVERPDGSNFTLKIRSTKLEDSAMYFCASRKRLAGGETQYFGPGTRLLVL.

The V gene is TRBV4-1, the J gene TRBJ2-7, with 12 bases fitting TRBD1. The CDR3 is 16 amino acids. Germline assignment: CDR1 MGHRA and CDR2 YSYEKL. With 3 bases clipped from V and 7 bases from J, the junction kept 10 bases outside the gene matches. The CDR3 sequence is CASSHGPGQGAGEQYF. DNA for the CDR3: TGCGCCAGCAGCCATGGCCCGGGACAGGGGGCCGGTGAGCAGTACTTC.

The chain employs TRBV7-8 and TRBJ2-1, with TRBD1 as a possible D gene (5 bases). Germline V gives CDR1 SGHVS, CDR2 FQNEAQ. This CDR3 is 16 amino acids long. V was pared by 5 bases and J by 1 base, with 15 bases between. The CDR3 reads CASSPAGFRSYNEQFF. CDR3 nucleotide sequence: TGTGCCAGCAGCCCCGCAGGGTTTAGGTCCTACAATGAGCAGTTCTTC. The variable domain in full, with the rest retrieved from reference TRBV7-8 and TRBJ2-1, is GAGVSQSPRYKVAKRGQDVALRCDPISGHVSLFWYQQALGQGPEFLTYFQNEAQLDKSGLPSDRFFAERPEGSVSTLKIQRTQQEDSAVYLCASSPAGFRSYNEQFFGPGTRLTVL.

V and J are TRBV6-5 and TRBJ2-7, with 7 bases that match TRBD1. The CDR3 has 15 amino acids. J lost 4 bases, V lost 2 bases, and 8 bases had no gene match. Germline CDR1 reads MNHEY; CDR2 reads SVGAGI. CDR3 amino acids: CASSYNRGRGYEQYF. CDR3 nucleotide sequence: TGTGCCAGCAGTTACAACAGGGGCAGGGGGTACGAGCAGTACTTC.

The V call is TRBV7-9, the J call TRBJ2-2; 8 nucleotides match TRBD2. Germline CDR1 and CDR2: SEHNR and FQNEAQ (reference sequence). The CDR3 runs to 18 residues. V shed 5 bases, J shed 4 bases, and the junction held 15 bases outside the gene matches. The CDR3 sequence is CASSHTGGRRSGTGELFF. Here the CDR3 DNA reads TGTGCCAGCAGCCACACGGGGGGGCGAAGGAGTGGCACCGGGGAGCTGTTTTTT.

The rearrangement links TRBV7-3 to TRBJ2-6, with a weak D call TRBD1 (5 bases). CDR3 length: 18 residues. V was trimmed by 3 bases and J by 0 bases, leaving 15 bases between them. Germline CDR1 is SGHTA and CDR2 is FQGTGA. The CDR3 region is CASSFGPVGHSGANVLTF. DNA for the CDR3: TGTGCCAGCAGCTTTGGACCGGTCGGACACTCTGGGGCCAACGTCCTGACTTTC.

This clone appeared a few times. The chain couples TRBV7-3 to TRBJ1-6; no definite D call. V lost 3 bases, J lost 14 bases, and 11 bases lay in between. CDR3 length: 12 amino acids. Germline CDR1 is SGHTA and CDR2 is FQGTGA. Written as DNA, the CDR3 is TGTGCCAGCAGCTTGGACTCCCAGGCCCTCCACTTT. Amino acids: CASSLDSQALHF.

The rearrangement joins TRBV9 to TRBJ1-2; TRBD1 aligns across 7 bases. CDR3 length: 14 residues. With V trimmed by 0 bases and J by 5 bases, 4 bases remained unmatched. The V gene's germline CDR1 is SGDLS and CDR2 YYNGEE. CDR3 in amino acids: CASSVDAGGYGYTF. DNA of the CDR3: TGTGCCAGCAGCGTAGATGCAGGGGGTTATGGCTACACCTTC.

This chain joins TRBV19 and TRBJ1-1, with 8 positions matching TRBD1. The J segment lost 4 bases and the V segment lost 6 bases, leaving 7 bases of the junction unmatched. CDR1 is LNHDA and CDR2 is SQIVND in the germline V gene (reference sequence). The CDR3 has 14 amino acids. The CDR3 spells CASSPPTGVTEAFF. As DNA, the CDR3 is TGTGCCAGTAGCCCTCCGACAGGGGTCACTGAAGCTTTCTTT.

V usage is TRBV2 and J usage is TRBJ1-5; 9 bases match TRBD1. Trimming took 5 bases from V and 3 from J; bases not matched to a gene: 11. The CDR3 spans 17 residues. CDR1 is SNHLY and CDR2 is FYNNEI in the germline V gene. The CDR3 is CASSFAGTGLLNQPQHF. The CDR3 DNA reads as TGTGCCAGCAGTTTCGCTGGGACAGGGCTCCTCAATCAGCCCCAGCATTTT.

The chain has TRBV19 and TRBJ2-1; 9 bases are shared with TRBD2. Germline lookup yields CDR1 LNHDA and CDR2 SQIVND (reference sequence). J was trimmed by 9 bases and V by 5 bases; bases with no gene match: 11. This CDR3 comprises 15 residues. The CDR3 DNA reads TGTGCCAGTAGTCTGCCGGGACTAGCTTTTGGTGAGCAGTTCTTC. Protein sequence: CASSLPGLAFGEQFF.

The V call is TRBV4-2, the J call TRBJ2-2; tentative D call: TRBD2 (5 bases). V lost 1 base and J 3 bases, leaving 12 bases between the germline ends. Germline V lookup: CDR1 LGHNA, CDR2 YNFKEQ. There are 16 residues in the CDR3. CDR3 residues: CASSQGVAGHTGELFF. CDR3 DNA: TGTGCCAGCAGCCAAGGCGTGGCGGGTCACACCGGGGAGCTGTTTTTT.

V gene TRBV7-8 combines with J gene TRBJ1-5; D remains unclear. Deletions cut 5 bases from V and 2 bases from J, with 7 bases between. Germline values: CDR1 SGHVS, CDR2 FQNEAQ. This CDR3 has 13 amino acids. In nucleotides, the CDR3 is TGTGCCAGCAGCCCCCATGGCAATCAGCCCCAGCATTTT. It is translated as CASSPHGNQPQHF.

The V gene is TRBV2, the J gene TRBJ2-2, with 9 bases matching TRBD1. The ends lost 9 bases at V and 4 bases at J; junction bases unmatched: 6. This CDR3 has 14 residues. CDR1 and CDR2 (germline): SNHLY, FYNNEI. The CDR3 DNA reads TGTGCCAGGTCGACAGGGGGGCTCACCGGGGAGCTGTTTTTT. As protein: CARSTGGLTGELFF.

The rearrangement links TRBV2 to TRBJ2-7; 8 positions agree with TRBD1. Germline V gene data show CDR1 as SNHLY and CDR2 as FYNNEI. V shed 5 bases, J shed 1 base, and the junction held 7 bases outside the gene matches. This CDR3 has 15 amino acids. The CDR3 nucleotides read TGTGCCAGCAGTCGAGGGACAGGACTGTCCTACGAGCAGTACTTC. Translating it yields CASSRGTGLSYEQYF.

The CDR3 is CASSPPGVNNEQFF. DNA for the CDR3: TGTGCCAGCTCACCACCAGGAGTCAACAATGAGCAGTTCTTC. V usage is TRBV18 and J usage is TRBJ2-1; D unresolved. CDR1 is KGHSH and CDR2 is LQKENI in the germline V gene. V shed 0 bases and J shed 5 bases, with 8 bases lying between them. CDR3 length: 14 amino acids.

This chain connects TRBV19 to TRBJ2-7; maybe TRBD1 (6 bases). CDR1 and CDR2 from the germline V gene are LNHDA and SQIVND (reference sequence). V was clipped by 1 base and J by 2 bases, with 15 bases between them. The CDR3 sequence is 16 residues long. The CDR3 loop is CASSIVFQGSPYEQYF. CDR3 in DNA: TGTGCCAGTAGTATAGTCTTCCAGGGGAGTCCCTACGAGCAGTACTTC.

This clone was seen just once. V gene TRBV7-9 combines with J gene TRBJ1-2, with D perhaps matching TRBD1 (5 bases). Between the trimmed V and J ends, which lost 5 bases and 8 bases, there was a span of 18 bases. The CDR3 has 14 residues. The germline gives CDR1 SEHNR, CDR2 FQNEAQ (reference sequence). As DNA, the CDR3 is TGTGCCAGCAGCCTTAGTAGGGGATTGGGCGGCTACACCTTC. Translation: CASSLSRGLGGYTF.

This chain connects TRBV19 to TRBJ1-2, with D possibly matching TRBD1 (5 bases). Germline V gives CDR1 LNHDA, CDR2 SQIVND (reference sequence). V lost 4 bases and J lost 8, with 14 bases in between. The CDR3 is made up of 13 amino acids. The CDR3 DNA sequence: TGTGCCAGTAGTAGTTGGCAGGGTGACGGCTACACCTTC. This encodes CASSSWQGDGYTF.

This chain links TRBV2 with TRBJ2-7, with D maybe TRBD2 (7 bases). Trimming stripped 5 bases from V and 1 base from J, with 15 bases between. This CDR3 is 15 amino acids long. The germline gives CDR1 SNHLY, CDR2 FYNNEI. Written as DNA, the CDR3 is TGTGCCAGCAGTCCCCGGCGGGGGCCTTCCTACGAGCAGTACTTC. Protein sequence: CASSPRRGPSYEQYF.

V gene TRBV30 combines with J gene TRBJ2-5, with TRBD1 matching over 8 bases. The CDR3 is 12 amino acids. Germline CDR1 reads GTSNPN; CDR2 reads SVGIG (reference sequence). The J segment lost 1 base and the V segment lost 7 bases, leaving 2 bases of the junction unmatched. For the CDR3, the DNA is TGTGCCTCTGGGACAGGCCAAGAGACCCAGTACTTC. Its protein is CASGTGQETQYF.

Only one count was recorded for this clone. The CDR3 bases are TGTGCCAGCTCACCACGGACAGCAACCGTGAACACTGAAGCTTTCTTT. The encoded protein is CASSPRTATVNTEAFF. The chain links TRBV18 to TRBJ1-1; a possible D gene is TRBD1 (6 bases). The CDR3 totals 16 residues. Germline V gives CDR1 KGHSH, CDR2 LQKENI. Trimming left V 1 base short and J 0 bases short, with 12 bases between.

The chain uses TRBV6-2 or TRBV6-3 and TRBJ2-1, with 13 nucleotides matching TRBD2. CDR1 is MNHEY, CDR2 SVGEGT, per germline. Trimming at V came to 2 bases and at J to 4 bases, leaving 8 bases not matched to a gene. This CDR3 comprises 18 residues. CDR3 protein: CASSYGTSGAYAYNEQFF. The CDR3 bases are TGTGCCAGCAGTTACGGGACTAGCGGGGCCTACGCTTACAATGAGCAGTTCTTC.

This clone has a single count. The junction differs from germline at one of its ends, possibly a read error. The V and J genes are TRBV11-3 and TRBJ1-1; 7 bases align to TRBD1. The CDR3 spans 12 residues. CDR1 and CDR2 (germline): SGHNT, YENEEA. The CDR3 bases are TGTGCCAGCAGCTTAGGAGGGGACAGTATCCAATTT. This codes for CASSLGGDSIQF. The full variable domain, completed using reference TRBV11-3 and TRBJ1-1, is EAGVVQSPRYKIIEKKQPVAFWCNPISGHNTLYWYLQNLGQGPELLIRYENEEAVDDSQLPKDRFSAERLKGVDSTLKIQPAELGDSAVYLCASSLGGDSIQFGQGTRLTVV.

The gene calls are TRBV3-1 (or the pseudogene TRBV3-2) and TRBJ2-5, with D maybe TRBD2 (7 bases). CDR1 is LGHDT, CDR2 YNNKEL, per germline (reference sequence). This CDR3 region has 15 residues. V was clipped by 2 bases and J by 5 bases, with 15 bases between them. CDR3 residues: CASSQKGGALETQYF. The CDR3 region has the DNA TGTGCCAGCAGCCAAAAGGGGGGGGCCTTGGAGACCCAGTACTTC.